This TCR beta chain came from a study of blood T cell repertoires in COVID-19. Overall study context: Samples representing acute and convalescent COVID-19 were sourced from the United States, Italy and Spain. T cells, B-cell-depleted T cells, or PBMCs supplied cDNA or gDNA.

Libraries were prepared by immunoSEQ multiplex PCR; TCRdb keeps only in-frame clonotypes and omits some of them. There are approximately 210,000 clones in the sample; 80% to 90% occur only once, and roughly 12% lies in the top ten. The CDR3 length is 17 residues. Germline CDR1 and CDR2: SGHRS and YFSETQ. V lost 4 bases and J 0 bases, leaving 16 bases between the germline ends. Recruited during active infection, patients (from Seattle) were subsequently followed longitudinally. Sequencing used peripheral blood. This chain joins TRBV5-1 and TRBJ2-2; D may be TRBD2 (5 bases). The sequence was obtained from a man aged 45-65 years with COVID-19, enrolled during active disease. The CDR3 nucleotides are TGCGCCAGCAGCGCGGGTGTCGCAGCAACGAACACCGGGGAGCTGTTTTTT. Its translation is CASSAGVAATNTGELFF.